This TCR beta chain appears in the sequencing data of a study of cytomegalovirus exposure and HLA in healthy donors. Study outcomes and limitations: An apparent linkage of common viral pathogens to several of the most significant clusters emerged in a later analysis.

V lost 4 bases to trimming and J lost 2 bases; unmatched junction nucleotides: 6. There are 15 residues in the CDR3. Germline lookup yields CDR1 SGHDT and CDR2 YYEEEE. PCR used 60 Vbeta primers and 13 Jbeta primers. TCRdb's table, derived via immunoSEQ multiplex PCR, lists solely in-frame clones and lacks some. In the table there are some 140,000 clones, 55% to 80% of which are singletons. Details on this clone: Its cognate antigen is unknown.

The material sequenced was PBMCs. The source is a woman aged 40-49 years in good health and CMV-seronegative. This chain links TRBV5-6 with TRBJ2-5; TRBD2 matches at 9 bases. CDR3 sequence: CASSAGGGGQETQYF. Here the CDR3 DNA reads TGTGCCAGCAGCGCGGGCGGGGGGGGACAAGAGACCCAGTACTTC.